The 10 T cell receptor beta chains below all came from one sample that was sequenced in a study of CD8 T cells in ankylosing spondylitis. From the 5' RACE reads, TCRdb called clonotypes with MiXCR, one entry per CDR3 protein. The sample has under 450,000 distinct CDR3 sequences, 20% seen once. The sequenced sample was blood, either unsorted or a sorted T cell fraction (not recorded which). The receptors originated from a male donor with ankylosing spondylitis or in good health (not recorded which).

This clonotype was seen a few times. The chain combines TRBV20-1 with TRBJ2-5, with a weak D call TRBD1 (5 bases). V was clipped by 0 bases and J by 3 bases, with 14 bases between them. CDR3 size: 15 residues. Germline V gives CDR1 DFQATT, CDR2 SNEGSKA (reference sequence). The CDR3 spells CSARDQGWVEETQYF. For the CDR3, the DNA is TGCAGTGCTAGAGATCAGGGTTGGGTAGAAGAGACCCAGTACTTC.

This sequence joins TRBV12-3 or TRBV12-4 and TRBJ1-2; no reliable D call. The CDR3 runs 15 residues. Trimming pared 6 bases from V and 2 bases from J, leaving 16 bases between. In nucleotides, the CDR3 is TGTGCCAGCAGCTGGAGCCCTGTACCAAACTATGGCTACACCTTC. It is translated as CASSWSPVPNYGYTF.

This clonotype was observed at least ten times. J is TRBJ1-1 and V is TRBV6-2 or TRBV6-3, with D unclear. Trimming pared 5 bases from V and 0 bases from J, leaving 7 bases between. This CDR3 region has 13 residues. Germline V gene lookup returns CDR1 MNHEY and CDR2 SVGEGT. CDR3: CASSPGVNTEAFF. CDR3 sequence (DNA): TGTGCCAGCAGTCCCGGGGTGAACACTGAAGCTTTCTTT.

V is TRBV7-9 and J is TRBJ2-2; 11 nucleotides line up with TRBD2. This CDR3 region has 13 residues. Per germline, CDR1 SEHNR and CDR2 FQNEAQ (reference sequence). The CDR3 is CGGLAGYTGELFF. The DNA for the CDR3 is TGTGGAGGACTAGCGGGTTACACCGGGGAGCTGTTTTTT.

This clonotype was detected only a few times. V is TRBV9 and J is TRBJ1-5; a weak D match, TRBD1 (5 bases). Germline CDR1 is SGDLS and CDR2 is YYNGEE. The CDR3 runs to 14 residues. The V end lost 3 bases, the J end lost 1 base, and 8 bases lay between the germline ends. The CDR3 DNA is TGTGCCAGCAGCGGGGGGGACAGCAATCAGCCCCAGCATTTT. Translation gives CASSGGDSNQPQHF.

This clonotype was counted only a few times. This sequence joins TRBV7-9 and TRBJ2-2; 12 nucleotides match TRBD1. The CDR3 sequence is 17 residues long. CDR1 is SEHNR and CDR2 is FQNEAQ in the germline V gene (reference sequence). V shed 0 bases, J shed 3 bases, and the junction held 2 bases outside the gene matches. CDR3 in amino acids: CASSLAGQGADTGELFF. The CDR3 DNA follows: TGTGCCAGCAGCTTAGCGGGACAGGGGGCTGACACCGGGGAGCTGTTTTTT.

This clonotype was picked up a small number of times. The chain combines TRBV15 with TRBJ1-2, with 11 bases that match TRBD1. V trimming: 6 bases; J trimming: 8 bases; junction bases outside the gene matches: 11. The CDR3 length is 15 residues. Germline V gene sequence: CDR1 LNHNV, CDR2 YYDKDF (reference sequence). The CDR3 bases are TGTGCCACCAGACCTCTCGGACAGGGGGCGCGGGGCTACACCTTC. Protein: CATRPLGQGARGYTF.

The chain links TRBV6-2 or TRBV6-3 to TRBJ2-2; D is unresolved. The germline gives CDR1 MNHEY, CDR2 SVGEGT. The CDR3 covers 14 residues. V gave up 6 bases and J gave up 3 bases, with 11 bases separating them. As DNA, the CDR3 is TGTGCCAGCAGCAGTGGCAAAGACACCGGGGAGCTGTTTTTT. Residues: CASSSGKDTGELFF.

This clonotype came up many times. J is TRBJ2-2 and V is TRBV12-3 or TRBV12-4, with D maybe TRBD2 (6 bases). The V end was cut by 6 bases, the J end by 1 base, with 12 bases between. CDR3 length: 15 residues. The CDR3 region is CASSPGGVNTGELFF. The CDR3 DNA follows: TGTGCCAGCAGCCCCGGCGGGGTGAACACCGGGGAGCTGTTTTTT.

This clonotype was found a few times. This chain joins TRBV3-1 and TRBJ2-1; the match to TRBD1 covers 9 bases. V was pared by 1 base and J by 8 bases, with 15 bases of the junction left unmatched. Germline CDR1 reads LGHDT; CDR2 reads YNNKEL (reference sequence). This CDR3 is built from 18 residues. CDR3 protein: CASSQAVQGAALLDEQFF. The CDR3 DNA reads TGTGCCAGCAGCCAAGCAGTACAGGGGGCTGCTCTTCTTGATGAGCAGTTCTTC.